This T cell receptor beta chain is drawn from a study of vaccination and CD4 T cells after COVID-19 (dated by TCRdb to 2021 to 2024). Study-level background: Six males and four females were included in the convalescent cohort, with two Hispanic individuals, seven Caucasians, two Asians and one multiracial person represented. Participants got two doses of the Pfizer-BioNTech BNT162b2 vaccine (n=8) or two doses of the Moderna mRNA-1273 vaccine (n=2). Post-COVID blood samples were collected from convalescent patients a median of approximately 100 days after diagnosis, with a range of about 30 to 180 days. The time from the second vaccine dose to post-vaccine blood sampling had a median of roughly 77 days and ranged from about 12 to 250 days. Overlapping spike peptide pools from SARS-CoV-2 and from the common cold coronaviruses HCoV-NL63, HCoV-OC43 and HCoV-229E were used as culture stimuli. As controls, cultures received a CEFX viral epitope pool (the positive control), an HIV-1 Nef peptide pool (the negative control), or no peptide at all. In ten to eleven COVID-19 convalescent patients and several infection-naive healthy vaccine recipients, researchers compared the spike-specific CD4+ TCR repertoire from before mRNA vaccination with the repertoire from after. What the research found in general, with its limitations: Only a relatively small number of convalescent patients were included in the study, and early timepoints following natural infection were not analyzed. Although the median number of SARS-CoV-2-reactive clonotypes went up from roughly 20 after infection to around 39 after vaccination, the increase was not significant. In convalescent patients, a median around 83% of post-vaccine SARS-CoV-2-reactive clones were detected only after vaccination, and vaccine-specific priming was suggested by this finding. Of the vaccine-specific clones found in convalescent patients, nearly all (304 of 307) were mono-reactive for SARS-CoV-2 spike instead of being cross-reactive with common cold coronaviruses.

The protocol used for the library was PCR. At the Johns Hopkins FTIC core, DNA from the cultured CD4+ T cells underwent TCR sequencing with the Oncomine TCR Beta short-read assay. The QIAamp micro DNA kit was used to extract genomic DNA from the cultured CD4+ T cells. Oncomine TCR Beta libraries from cultured CD4+ T cells were pooled with unique dual indexes and sequenced on an Illumina iSeq 100. Turning to the authors' computational methods: Non-productive sequences were removed, and CDR3s not starting with C, not ending with F or W, or shorter than 7 amino acids were discarded. The MANAFEST web application identified antigen-specific clonotypes by comparing peptide-stimulated wells against reference wells and other culture wells. To be called positive, a clone needed an FDR below 0.05, an odds ratio above 5, and a productive frequency above 0.1% in at least two of three replicate wells. Clonotypes that were significantly expanded in both SARS-CoV-2 spike wells and at least one common cold coronavirus spike condition were defined as cross-reactive. CDR3 homology was assessed with Levenshtein distances (stringdist) and unrooted phylogenetic trees (ape) in R version 3.6.1. Through fastp at Q25 and MiXCR, TCRdb rebuilt clones from the public reads, retaining in-frame beta chains. Each record represents a unique CDR3 protein, reported with the most common genes and DNA among its rows. The authors' filters were not applied to this entry. Across this sample there are about 12,000 distinct CDR3 sequences, with roughly 21% seen only once. Of the sample, roughly 14% is held by the ten largest clones.

The treatment or condition label corresponds to: 10-day PBMC culture with coronavirus spike peptide pools or control peptides (ViraFEST assay). The ViraFEST assay, used in the study, expanded antigen-specific T cells with peptide pools and then identified the expanded clonotypes through TCR sequencing. Negative nucleocapsid antibody tests before and after vaccination confirmed that the healthy vaccine recipients had no prior SARS-CoV-2 infection. Each well held roughly 2.2 million PBMCs cultured in IMDM containing about 5% human AB serum and approximately 10 IU/ml IL-2, with 10 ug/ml peptide pools added. On days 3 and 7, half of the culture medium was replaced with fresh IL-2-containing medium. Once the cells had been in culture for roughly 11 days, the EasySep CD4+ T cell isolation kit was used to isolate CD4+ T cells by negative selection. Ficoll-Paque Plus gradient centrifugation was used to isolate PBMCs from whole blood, and the isolated PBMCs were then either used fresh or cryopreserved at -140C. Triplicate wells were generally used for each culture condition.

The germline V gene (reference sequence) gives CDR1 as LNHDA and CDR2 as SQIVND. From the cysteine up to the phenylalanine, the CDR3 has a length of 16 residues. Only CDR3 DNA is held: 48 bases, read in frame from base 1. The junction shows trimming of 4 bases on V and 4 bases on J, and the gene matches do not reach 11 bases of it. On this clonotype itself: The clone's antigen remains unknown. Base-call qualities are not available, and no considerably larger clone is one nucleotide away.

The V gene is TRBV19 and the J gene is TRBJ2-7, with 9 central nucleotides matching TRBD1. This sequence was found in a human donor who received a COVID-19 vaccine. The specimen comprised CD4+ T cells from blood, cultured in vitro, sampled before SARS-CoV-2 vaccination. The DNA sequence follows: TGTGCCAGTAGTAGAGAGACAGGGGGACTGGGTTACGAGCAGTACTTC. Translation gives CASSRETGGLGYEQYF.